This TCR beta chain was obtained from a study of blood T cells in healthy people across ages. General study results and limits: Estimates drawn from one million T cells were deemed to understate diversity.

The study recruited healthy Caucasian donors from Russia who were aged roughly 6 to 95. The length of the CDR3 is 13 residues. V was clipped by 5 bases and J by 1 base, with 9 bases between them. Germline V CDR1 and CDR2: SGHRS, YFSETQ. The second PCR ran roughly 7 to 11 cycles with a sample-barcoded 5' primer and J-beta primers. TCRdb reprocessed the 5' RACE reads via MiXCR and lists one record per CDR3 protein. The sample has approximately 730,000 distinct CDR3 sequences; roughly 50% are singletons. A word on this clonotype: Its antigen is unknown.

The specimen was blood. The chain combines TRBV5-1 with TRBJ2-5; D gene unclear. This receptor was taken from a man aged 80 or over in good health. The CDR3, as DNA: TGCGCCAGCAGATCAGACATCCAAGAGACCCAGTACTTC. Its translation: CASRSDIQETQYF.